The rows below give T cell receptor beta chains drawn from one sample of a study of CD8 T cells in ankylosing spondylitis. In TCRdb, the 5' RACE reads were re-called with MiXCR into one record per CDR3 protein. The sample has 700,000 to 850,000 distinct CDR3 sequences, 12% seen once. Sequencing input: blood, either unsorted or a sorted T cell fraction (not recorded which). The receptors shown here come from a male donor with ankylosing spondylitis. Each CDR3 is given with its conserved first and last residue. The order of the fields is J gene, D gene, V gene, clone size, CDR3 DNA, CDR3 protein. D genes are given only for firm matches. A row's size may be missing; if present it is once, few, many or a size class.

TRBJ2-5 . TRBV15 . TGTGCCACCAGCAGAGATTTCGGGGTCGGGCAAGAGACCCAGTACTTC CATSRDFGVGQETQYF
TRBJ2-5 . TRBV6-6 many TGTGCCAGCAGTTACATTCAAGAGACCCAGTACTTC CASSYIQETQYF
TRBJ1-5 . TRBV5-1 few TGCGCCAGCAGCGTCCTACCCGGCAATCAGCCCCAGCATTTT CASSVLPGNQPQHF
TRBJ2-7 . TRBV7-9 few TGTGCCAGCAGCTCCGATTGGCCAGGGGGGAATGCCTACGAGCAGTACTTC CASSSDWPGGNAYEQYF
TRBJ1-2 TRBD1 TRBV7-2 . TGTGCCAGCAGCTTATACTTGAGGGGGCAGTATGGCTACACCTTC CASSLYLRGQYGYTF
TRBJ2-5 . TRBV18 few TGTGCCAGCTCGGGAGAGACCCAGTACTTC CASSGETQYF
TRBJ2-1 . TRBV20-1 few TGCAGTGCTACGGGACTGGAAGCCAATGAGCAGTTCTTC CSATGLEANEQFF
TRBJ2-3 . TRBV27 few TGTGCCTCCTGGAGGCCCTTCACAGATACGCAGTATTTT CASWRPFTDTQYF
TRBJ1-2 . TRBV5-1 . TGCGCCAGCAGCTTGGCCGTACGGACTGCTAACTATGGCTACACCTTC CASSLAVRTANYGYTF
TRBJ2-7 . TRBV2 few TGTGCCAGCAGGGACAACCCCTACGAGCAGTACTTC CASRDNPYEQYF
TRBJ2-5 . TRBV29-1 . TGCAGCGTTCGGGCCGTCCAAGAGACCCAGTACTTC CSVRAVQETQYF
TRBJ2-6 . TRBV29-1 . TGCAGCGTCCTCCCGAGGGTTTCTGGGGCCAACGTCCTGACTTTC CSVLPRVSGANVLTF
TRBJ2-3 . TRBV7-2 few TGTGCCAGCAGCTTACTGGGCCCAGATACGCAGTATTTT CASSLLGPDTQYF
TRBJ2-7 TRBD2 TRBV6-1 once TGTGCCAGCACCTCCGGGGGCCTAGCGGGCTCCCACGAGCAGTACTTC CASTSGGLAGSHEQYF
TRBJ2-3 . TRBV5-1 many TGCGCCAGCAGCTTGGGCGACCTCACAGATACGCAGTATTTT CASSLGDLTDTQYF
TRBJ2-7 . TRBV6-5 many TGTGCCAGCAGTTATCGCAGGGAGTCCTACGAGCAGTACTTC CASSYRRESYEQYF
TRBJ2-5 . TRBV7-2 few TGTGCCAGCAGCTTCCGGCTAGAAGAGACCCAGTACTTC CASSFRLEETQYF
TRBJ1-5 . TRBV20-1 . TGCAGTGCTAGAGATCCGGAGGGCAATCAGCCCCAGCATTTT CSARDPEGNQPQHF
TRBJ2-5 . TRBV7-6 . TGTGCCAGCAGCTTAGTGTTCGGAGACCAAGAGACCCAGTACTTC CASSLVFGDQETQYF
TRBJ1-1 . TRBV5-1 few TGCGCCAGCAGTACCCTAGATTCCCGGGTCTCTATTGAAGCTTTCTTT CASSTLDSRVSIEAFF
TRBJ2-3 . TRBV4-2 few TGTGCCAGCAGCCAAGCGAAGGGGACTGGCACAGATACGCAGTATTTT CASSQAKGTGTDTQYF
TRBJ2-3 . TRBV21-1 few TGTGCCAGCAGCAAGGGTGATGCTGGGACTCCGGTGAGAGATACGCAGTATTTT CASSKGDAGTPVRDTQYF
TRBJ2-7 . TRBV13 few TGTGCCAGCAGCCCCTCTTTGGGGGAGCAGTACTTC CASSPSLGEQYF
TRBJ2-7 . TRBV15 few TGTGCCACCAGCAGAGATATGACCTACGAGCAGTACTTC CATSRDMTYEQYF
TRBJ2-5 TRBD2 TRBV5-5 few TGTGCCAGCAGCGCCGGACTAGCGGGGGGGTCATTCGGCGAGACCCAGTACTTC CASSAGLAGGSFGETQYF
TRBJ2-7 TRBD1 TRBV15 . TGTGCCACCAGCAGAGGGTGGGGGACAGTGGACTACGAGCAGTACTTC CATSRGWGTVDYEQYF
TRBJ2-7 TRBD1 TRBV6-6 many TGTGCCAGCAGTGGGACAGCGCCCCACGAGCAGTACTTC CASSGTAPHEQYF
TRBJ1-5 . TRBV10-3 few TGTGCCATCAGTGAGCGGGGGGACTATCAGCCCCAGCATTTT CAISERGDYQPQHF
TRBJ1-1 . TRBV7-2 many TGTGCCAGCAGCTTAATCGGTGAAGCTTTCTTT CASSLIGEAFF
TRBJ1-2 . TRBV5-1 . TGCGCCAGCAGCTTCGGGGGACTGTCGGAAGGCTACACCTTC CASSFGGLSEGYTF
TRBJ2-3 . TRBV5-1 . TGCGCCAGCAGCTTGTTGGGGGGCTCGAGCACAGATACGCAGTATTTT CASSLLGGSSTDTQYF
TRBJ1-2 . TRBV7-2 many TGTGCCAGCAGCTTAGGCCCAGGGGAAGTCTATGGCTACACCTTC CASSLGPGEVYGYTF
TRBJ2-1 TRBD1 TRBV18 few TGTGCCAGCTCACCACGGGGGTTCGGGACAGGGGGCAATGAGCAGTTCTTC CASSPRGFGTGGNEQFF
TRBJ1-1 . TRBV6-1 . TGTGCCAGCAGCCTGACTTGGGACAACACTGAAGCTTTCTTT CASSLTWDNTEAFF
TRBJ2-7 . TRBV5-1 many TGCGCCAGCAGCTTTGATGGTATGGGGCAGTACTTC CASSFDGMGQYF
TRBJ1-3 TRBD1 TRBV6-1 . TGTGCCAGCAGGCCGACAGGGACTGGAAACACCATATATTTT CASRPTGTGNTIYF
TRBJ1-5 . TRBV7-8 many TGTGCCAGCAGCGATTCAATCTGGGGAAGCAATCAGCCCCAGCATTTT CASSDSIWGSNQPQHF
TRBJ2-7 . TRBV18 few TGTGCCAGCTCAGCGATGGACGGAGCCTACGAGCAGTACTTC CASSAMDGAYEQYF
TRBJ2-3 TRBD2 TRBV28 . TGTGCCAGCAGCGACGGGAGGTCCAGCACAGATACGCAGTATTTT CASSDGRSSTDTQYF
TRBJ2-3 . TRBV5-1 . TGCGCCAGCAGCTTTATCGGGACCGGCATGTCAGATACGCAGTATTTT CASSFIGTGMSDTQYF
TRBJ2-3 . TRBV9 many TGTGCCAGCAGCGTAGCAGGAGATACGCAGTATTTT CASSVAGDTQYF